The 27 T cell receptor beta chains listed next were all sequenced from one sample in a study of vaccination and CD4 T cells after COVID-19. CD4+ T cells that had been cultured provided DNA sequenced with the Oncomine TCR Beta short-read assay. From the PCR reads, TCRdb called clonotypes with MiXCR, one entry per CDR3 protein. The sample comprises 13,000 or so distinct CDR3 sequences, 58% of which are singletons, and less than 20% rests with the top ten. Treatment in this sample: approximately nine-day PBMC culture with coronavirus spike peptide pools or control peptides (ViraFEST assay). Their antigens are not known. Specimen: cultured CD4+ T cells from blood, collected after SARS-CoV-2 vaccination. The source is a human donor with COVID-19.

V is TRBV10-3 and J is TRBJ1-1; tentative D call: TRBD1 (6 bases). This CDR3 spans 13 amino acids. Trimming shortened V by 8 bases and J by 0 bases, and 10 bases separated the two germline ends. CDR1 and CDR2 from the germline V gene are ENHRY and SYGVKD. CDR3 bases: TGTGCCATCGGTGGACAGCTGAACACTGAAGCTTTCTTT. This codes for CAIGGQLNTEAFF.

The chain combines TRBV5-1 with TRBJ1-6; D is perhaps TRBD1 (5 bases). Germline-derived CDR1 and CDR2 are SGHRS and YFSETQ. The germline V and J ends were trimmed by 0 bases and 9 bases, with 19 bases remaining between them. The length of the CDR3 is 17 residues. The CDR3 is CASSLEGRVGEGSPLHF. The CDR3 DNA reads TGCGCCAGCAGCTTGGAGGGCAGGGTGGGAGAAGGTTCACCCCTCCACTTT.

In DNA, the CDR3 is TGTGCCAGCAGCTTAGTACTAGGAAACACCGGGGAGCTGTTTTTT. As protein: CASSLVLGNTGELFF. The chain has TRBV11-2 and TRBJ2-2; TRBD2 is a possible D gene (5 bases). Germline lookup yields CDR1 SGHAT and CDR2 FQNNGV. The CDR3 runs 15 residues. Deletions cut 1 base from V and 2 bases from J, with 8 bases between.

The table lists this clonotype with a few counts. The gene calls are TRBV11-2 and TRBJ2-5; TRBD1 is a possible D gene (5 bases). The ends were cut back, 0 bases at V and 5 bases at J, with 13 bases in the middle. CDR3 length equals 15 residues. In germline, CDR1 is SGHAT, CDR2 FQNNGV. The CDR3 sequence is CASSLEAGIVETQYF. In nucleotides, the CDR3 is TGTGCCAGCAGCTTAGAGGCAGGGATAGTGGAGACCCAGTACTTC.

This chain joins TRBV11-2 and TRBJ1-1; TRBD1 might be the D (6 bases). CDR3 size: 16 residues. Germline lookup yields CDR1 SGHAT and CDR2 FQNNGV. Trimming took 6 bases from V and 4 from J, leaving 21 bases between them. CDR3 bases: TGTGCCAGCAGTTTCCCCGGGACACGGGCCCCCACTGAAGCTTTCTTT. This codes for CASSFPGTRAPTEAFF.

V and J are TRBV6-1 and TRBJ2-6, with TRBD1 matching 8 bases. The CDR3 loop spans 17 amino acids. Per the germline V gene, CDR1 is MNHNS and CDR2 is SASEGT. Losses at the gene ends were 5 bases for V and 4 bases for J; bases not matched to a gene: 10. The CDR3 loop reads CASSTALTGDGANVLTF. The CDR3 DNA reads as TGTGCCAGCAGTACCGCATTGACAGGGGACGGGGCCAACGTCCTGACTTTC.

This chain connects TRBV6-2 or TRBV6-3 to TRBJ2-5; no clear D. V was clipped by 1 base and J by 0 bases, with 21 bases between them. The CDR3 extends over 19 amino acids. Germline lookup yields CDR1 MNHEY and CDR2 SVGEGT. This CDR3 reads CASSYYGSFSEFDQETQYF. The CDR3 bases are TGTGCCAGCAGTTACTATGGTAGCTTTTCCGAGTTTGACCAAGAGACCCAGTACTTC.

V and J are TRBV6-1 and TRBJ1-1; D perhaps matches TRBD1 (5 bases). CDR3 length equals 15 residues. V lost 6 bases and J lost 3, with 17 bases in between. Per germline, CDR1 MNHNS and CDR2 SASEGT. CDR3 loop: CASSRRDPGYTEAFF. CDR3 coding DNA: TGTGCCAGCAGCCGCCGGGACCCCGGGTACACTGAAGCTTTCTTT.

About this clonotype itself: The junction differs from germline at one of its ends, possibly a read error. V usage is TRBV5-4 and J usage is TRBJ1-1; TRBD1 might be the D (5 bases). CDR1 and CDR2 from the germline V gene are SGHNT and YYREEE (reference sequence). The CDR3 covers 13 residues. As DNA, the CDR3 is TGTGTCAGCAATGGGGCATGGAGCACTGAAGCTTTCTTT. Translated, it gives CVSNGAWSTEAFF.

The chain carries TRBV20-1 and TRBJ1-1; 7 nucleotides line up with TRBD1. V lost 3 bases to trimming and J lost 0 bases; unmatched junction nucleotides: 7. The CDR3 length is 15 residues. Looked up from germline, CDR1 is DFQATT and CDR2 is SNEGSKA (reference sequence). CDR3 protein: CSARYRGGVNTEAFF. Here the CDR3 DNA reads TGCAGTGCTAGGTACAGGGGTGGGGTGAACACTGAAGCTTTCTTT.

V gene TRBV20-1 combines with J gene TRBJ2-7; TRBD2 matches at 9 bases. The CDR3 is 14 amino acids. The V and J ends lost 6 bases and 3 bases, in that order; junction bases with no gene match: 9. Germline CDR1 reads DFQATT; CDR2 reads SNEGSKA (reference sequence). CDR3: CSATGAGGNYEQYF. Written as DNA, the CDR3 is TGCAGTGCCACCGGGGCGGGGGGGAACTACGAGCAGTACTTC.

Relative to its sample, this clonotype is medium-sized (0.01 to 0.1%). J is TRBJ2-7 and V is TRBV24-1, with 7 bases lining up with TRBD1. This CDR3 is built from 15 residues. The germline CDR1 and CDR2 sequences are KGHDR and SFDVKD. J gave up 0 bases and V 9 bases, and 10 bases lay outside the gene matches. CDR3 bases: TGTGCCACCCCAACAGGGGACCGTGGCTCCTACGAGCAGTACTTC. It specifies CATPTGDRGSYEQYF.

Here the CDR3 DNA reads TGCGCCAGCAGCTACCGTCAGACCCAGTACTTC. The encoded protein is CASSYRQTQYF. The chain is built from TRBV5-1 and TRBJ2-5; D unclear. The CDR3 length is 11 residues. CDR1 SGHRS and CDR2 YFSETQ come from the germline V gene. Trimming took off 3 bases at V and 6 bases at J, with 6 bases between the two ends.

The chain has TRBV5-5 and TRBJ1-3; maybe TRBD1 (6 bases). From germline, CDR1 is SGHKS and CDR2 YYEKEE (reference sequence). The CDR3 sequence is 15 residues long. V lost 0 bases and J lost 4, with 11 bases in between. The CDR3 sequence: CASSLEGVSGNTIYF. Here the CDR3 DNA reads TGTGCCAGCAGCTTGGAGGGGGTATCAGGAAACACCATATATTTT.

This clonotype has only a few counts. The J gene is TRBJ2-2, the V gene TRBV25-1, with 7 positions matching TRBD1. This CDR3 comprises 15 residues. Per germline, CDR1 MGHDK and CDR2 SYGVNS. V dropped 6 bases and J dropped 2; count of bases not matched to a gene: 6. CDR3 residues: CASRKTGPNTGELFF. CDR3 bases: TGTGCCAGCAGGAAGACAGGGCCAAACACCGGGGAGCTGTTTTTT.

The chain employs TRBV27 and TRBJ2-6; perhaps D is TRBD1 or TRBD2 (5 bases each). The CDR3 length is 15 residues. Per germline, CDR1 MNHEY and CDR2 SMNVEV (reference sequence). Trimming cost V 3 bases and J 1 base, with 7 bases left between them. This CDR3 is CASSLWGSGANVLTF. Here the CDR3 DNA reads TGTGCCAGCAGTTTGTGGGGGTCTGGGGCCAACGTCCTGACTTTC.

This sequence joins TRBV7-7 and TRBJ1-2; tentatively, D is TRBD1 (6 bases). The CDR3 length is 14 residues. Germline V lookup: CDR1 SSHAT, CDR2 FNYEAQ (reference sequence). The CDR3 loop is CASVRQDLNYGYTF. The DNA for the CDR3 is TGTGCTAGTGTGCGACAGGACCTTAACTATGGCTACACCTTC.

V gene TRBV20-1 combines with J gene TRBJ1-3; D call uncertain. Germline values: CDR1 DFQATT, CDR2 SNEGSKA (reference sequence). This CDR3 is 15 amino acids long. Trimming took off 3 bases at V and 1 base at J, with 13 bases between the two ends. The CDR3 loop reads CSASEGSGSGNTIYF. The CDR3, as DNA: TGCAGTGCTAGTGAGGGTTCCGGGTCTGGAAACACCATATATTTT.

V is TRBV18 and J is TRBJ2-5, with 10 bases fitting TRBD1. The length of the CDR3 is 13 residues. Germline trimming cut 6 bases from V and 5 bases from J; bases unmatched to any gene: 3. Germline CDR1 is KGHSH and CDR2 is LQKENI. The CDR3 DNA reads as TGTGCCAGCTCTTTGGGACAGGGGGAGACCCAGTACTTC. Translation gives CASSLGQGETQYF.

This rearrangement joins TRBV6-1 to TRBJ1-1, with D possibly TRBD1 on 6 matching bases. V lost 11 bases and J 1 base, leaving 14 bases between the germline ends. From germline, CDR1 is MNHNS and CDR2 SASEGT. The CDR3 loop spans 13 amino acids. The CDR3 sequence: CAAGAEGNTEAFF. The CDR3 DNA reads TGTGCCGCAGGGGCAGAGGGGAACACTGAAGCTTTCTTT.

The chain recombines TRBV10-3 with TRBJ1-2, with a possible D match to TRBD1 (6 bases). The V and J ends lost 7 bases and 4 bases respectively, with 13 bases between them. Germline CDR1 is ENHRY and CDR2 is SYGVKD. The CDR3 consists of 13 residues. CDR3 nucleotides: TGTGCCATCACCACGGGGGCAAGCTATGGCTACACCTTC. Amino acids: CAITTGASYGYTF.

The DNA of the CDR3 is TGCAGTGCTAGAGGAACACAAGGGGCTACAGATACGCAGTATTTT. It translates to CSARGTQGATDTQYF. V usage is TRBV20-1 and J usage is TRBJ2-3, with a possible D match to TRBD1 (5 bases). The CDR3 is 15 residues long. CDR1 is DFQATT and CDR2 is SNEGSKA in the germline V gene (reference sequence). Trimming pared 1 base from V and 3 bases from J, leaving 14 bases between.

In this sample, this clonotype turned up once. The CDR3 region is CAISDLGTPTDTQYF. Here the CDR3 DNA reads TGTGCCATCAGTGACCTAGGGACACCTACAGATACGCAGTATTTT. The chain uses TRBV10-3 and TRBJ2-3; tentative D call: TRBD1 (6 bases). CDR3 length: 15 amino acids. V lost 3 bases to trimming and J lost 3 bases, with 13 bases between them. Germline loops: CDR1 ENHRY, CDR2 SYGVKD.

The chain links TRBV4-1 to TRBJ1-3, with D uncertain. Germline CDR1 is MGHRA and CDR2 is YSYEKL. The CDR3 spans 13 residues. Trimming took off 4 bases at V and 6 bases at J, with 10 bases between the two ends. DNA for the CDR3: TGCGCCAGCAGCCTAAGCAGCTTAAACACCATATATTTT. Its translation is CASSLSSLNTIYF.

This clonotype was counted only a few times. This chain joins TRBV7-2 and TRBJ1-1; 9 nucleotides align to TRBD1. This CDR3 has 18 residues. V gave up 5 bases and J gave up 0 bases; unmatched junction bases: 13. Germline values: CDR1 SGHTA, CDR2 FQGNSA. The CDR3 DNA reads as TGTGCCAGCAGCCTTAGATCGGGGACAGGGAGACTGAACACTGAAGCTTTCTTT. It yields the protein CASSLRSGTGRLNTEAFF.

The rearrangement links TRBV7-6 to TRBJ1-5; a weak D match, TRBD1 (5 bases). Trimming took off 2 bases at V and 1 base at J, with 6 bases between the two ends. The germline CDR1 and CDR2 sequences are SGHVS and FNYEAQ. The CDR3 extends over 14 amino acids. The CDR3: CASSLRGSNQPQHF. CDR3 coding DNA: TGTGCCAGCAGCTTAAGGGGAAGCAATCAGCCCCAGCATTTT.

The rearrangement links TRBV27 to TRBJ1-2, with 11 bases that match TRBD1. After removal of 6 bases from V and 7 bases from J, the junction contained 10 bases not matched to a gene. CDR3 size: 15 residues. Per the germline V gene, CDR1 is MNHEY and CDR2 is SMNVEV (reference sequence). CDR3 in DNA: TGTGCCAGCAGACGTCCGGGACAGGGGGACTTTGGCTACACCTTC. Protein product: CASRRPGQGDFGYTF.